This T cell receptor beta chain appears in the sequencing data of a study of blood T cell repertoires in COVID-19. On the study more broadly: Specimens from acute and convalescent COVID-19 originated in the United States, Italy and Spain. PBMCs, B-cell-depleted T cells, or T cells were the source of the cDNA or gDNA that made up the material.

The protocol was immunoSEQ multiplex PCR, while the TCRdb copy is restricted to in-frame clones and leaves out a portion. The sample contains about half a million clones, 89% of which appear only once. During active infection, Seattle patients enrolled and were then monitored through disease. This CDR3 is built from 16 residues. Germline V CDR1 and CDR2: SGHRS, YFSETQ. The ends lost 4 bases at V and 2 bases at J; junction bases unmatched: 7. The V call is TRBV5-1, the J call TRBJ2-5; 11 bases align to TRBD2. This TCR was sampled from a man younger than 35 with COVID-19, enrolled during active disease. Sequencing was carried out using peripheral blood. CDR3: CASSLGTSGIQETQYF. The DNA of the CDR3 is TGCGCCAGCAGCCTCGGGACTAGCGGTATTCAAGAGACCCAGTACTTC.